This entry lists 26 T cell receptor beta chains sequenced from one sample in a study of blood T cell repertoires in COVID-19. The table came from immunoSEQ multiplex PCR; TCRdb's copy has only in-frame clones and leaves some out. Seen here are 310,000 or so clones, about 88% observed once, and the top ten hold about 11%. Sequencing used peripheral blood. The receptors were sampled from a woman aged 30 to 39 with COVID-19, enrolled during active disease.

The V gene is TRBV6-1, the J gene TRBJ1-1; TRBD1 matches at 7 bases. V trimming: 1 base; J trimming: 0 bases; junction bases outside the gene matches: 5. The V gene's germline CDR1 is MNHNS and CDR2 SASEGT. This CDR3 has 16 residues. CDR3 DNA sequence: TGTGCCAGCAGTGAAGTAGGGGGCTCCATGAACACTGAAGCTTTCTTT. It codes for CASSEVGGSMNTEAFF.

The V gene is TRBV7-9, the J gene TRBJ2-7; D is possibly TRBD2 (6 bases). In germline, CDR1 is SEHNR, CDR2 FQNEAQ (reference sequence). The CDR3 runs to 17 residues. The V end lost 3 bases, the J end lost 0 bases, and 18 bases lay between the germline ends. The CDR3 loop is CASSLGFGGRLSYEQYF. CDR3 sequence (DNA): TGTGCCAGCAGCTTGGGCTTCGGGGGTCGGCTCTCCTACGAGCAGTACTTC.

This clone was seen a handful of times. This chain joins TRBV19 and TRBJ1-2; no clear D gene. Trimming took 3 bases from V and 8 from J, leaving 10 bases between them. This CDR3 spans 12 amino acids. The germline V gene has CDR1 LNHDA and CDR2 SQIVND (reference sequence). The CDR3 is CASSMAEAGYTF. CDR3 DNA: TGTGCCAGTAGTATGGCGGAAGCGGGCTACACCTTC.

This sequence joins TRBV3-1 (or the pseudogene TRBV3-2) and TRBJ2-2, with a weak D call TRBD1 (5 bases). Trimming took off 2 bases at V and 6 bases at J, with 10 bases between the two ends. The CDR3 spans 14 residues. The V gene's germline CDR1 is LGHDT and CDR2 YNNKEL (reference sequence). The CDR3 loop reads CASSQILGAGELFF. CDR3 in DNA: TGTGCCAGCAGCCAAATCCTAGGGGCCGGGGAGCTGTTTTTT.

This chain connects TRBV7-9 to TRBJ1-4; possibly TRBD1 for D (6 bases). This CDR3 has 15 amino acids. V lost 5 bases and J lost 8, with 18 bases in between. Germline CDR1 SEHNR, CDR2 FQNEAQ (reference sequence). The CDR3 spells CASSPGLRGGEKLFF. The CDR3, as DNA: TGTGCCAGCAGCCCCGGGCTAAGGGGGGGAGAAAAACTGTTTTTT.

This CDR3 is CASSYSPGTNQPQHF. DNA of the CDR3: TGTGCCAGCAGTTACTCTCCGGGGACAAATCAGCCCCAGCATTTT. The chain couples TRBV6-5 to TRBJ1-5, with D tentatively TRBD1 (6 bases). CDR1 is MNHEY, CDR2 SVGAGI, per germline. The V end lost 0 bases, the J end lost 4 bases, and 10 bases lay between the germline ends. There are 15 residues in the CDR3.

This chain uses TRBV5-6 with TRBJ2-2, with TRBD1 identical over 7 bases. Germline assignment: CDR1 SGHDT and CDR2 YYEEEE. The CDR3 spans 17 residues. The ends lost 0 bases at V and 0 bases at J; junction bases unmatched: 5. CDR3 in DNA: TGTGCCAGCAGCTTGGCAGGGACAGCACCGAACACCGGGGAGCTGTTTTTT. Its translation is CASSLAGTAPNTGELFF.

The chain links TRBV11-2 to TRBJ1-4, with D perhaps matching TRBD1 (5 bases). V lost 5 bases and J 6 bases, leaving 13 bases between the germline ends. Germline V gene lookup returns CDR1 SGHAT and CDR2 FQNNGV. The length of the CDR3 is 14 residues. The CDR3 bases are TGTGCCAGCAGCCCGGGGGGGACGGATGAAAAACTGTTTTTT. Amino acid sequence: CASSPGGTDEKLFF.

The rearrangement uses TRBV19 and TRBJ2-2, with 8 bases matching TRBD1. The germline gives CDR1 LNHDA, CDR2 SQIVND (reference sequence). The CDR3 loop spans 15 amino acids. V gave up 3 bases and J gave up 5 bases; unmatched junction bases: 5. The CDR3 sequence: CASSIRGQLTGELFF. CDR3 DNA sequence: TGTGCCAGTAGTATCAGGGGGCAATTGACCGGGGAGCTGTTTTTT.

In the case of this clone: The sample carries other DNA sequences with the same CDR3. The chain uses TRBV4-3 and TRBJ2-2; 7 bases align to TRBD1. CDR3 size: 14 residues. V trimming: 4 bases; J trimming: 8 bases; junction bases outside the gene matches: 7. The V gene's germline CDR1 is LGHNA and CDR2 YSLEER. The CDR3: CASSLLQGSGELFF. DNA of the CDR3: TGCGCCAGCAGCCTCCTACAGGGGTCGGGGGAGCTGTTTTTT.

The CDR3 region has the DNA TGCGCCACCTCGGGACAGGGGTCTGAAAAACTGTTTTTT. Translating it yields CATSGQGSEKLFF. The rearrangement joins TRBV10-2 to TRBJ1-4, with TRBD1 matching over 10 bases. The CDR3 length is 13 residues. Germline V gene sequence: CDR1 WSHSY, CDR2 SAAADI. J lost 7 bases, V lost 10 bases, and 6 bases had no gene match.

This clone was recorded a few times. Sequence at one end of the junction differs from germline and may be a read error. The chain couples TRBV2 to TRBJ2-7; tentatively, D is TRBD2 (6 bases). CDR1 is SNHLY, CDR2 FYNNEI, per germline. The CDR3 loop spans 11 amino acids. CDR3 residues: CASSESLAHQF. The DNA for the CDR3 is TGTGCCAGCAGTGAAAGTCTAGCGCACCAATTC.

DNA of the CDR3: TGTGCCAGCAGCCCAGTGGCCGGGACAGGGGGCCTCTACAATGAGCAGTTCTTC. Amino acid sequence: CASSPVAGTGGLYNEQFF. The V gene is TRBV9, the J gene TRBJ2-1, with 12 bases that match TRBD1. Germline CDR1 and CDR2: SGDLS and YYNGEE. There are 18 residues in the CDR3. Trimming removed 4 bases from V and 3 bases from J; junction bases left unmatched: 11.

In nucleotides, the CDR3 is TGCAGCGGCCGGGCGATACAGGGGGCCGGGGAGCTGTTTTTT. Its translation: CSGRAIQGAGELFF. This rearrangement joins TRBV29-1 to TRBJ2-2, with 8 nucleotides matching TRBD1. The junction had 10 bases not matched to a gene; V was cut back by 7 bases and J by 6 bases. Looked up from germline, CDR1 is SQVTM and CDR2 is ANQGSEA. The CDR3 length is 14 residues.

The rearrangement joins TRBV13 to TRBJ2-3; D ambiguous. Germline values: CDR1 PRHDT, CDR2 FYEKMQ (reference sequence). Deletions cut 5 bases from V and 2 bases from J, with 23 bases between. CDR3 length equals 18 residues. The CDR3 protein is CASSPPRRMGWVTDTQYF. CDR3 coding DNA: TGTGCCAGCAGCCCACCTCGCCGGATGGGCTGGGTCACAGATACGCAGTATTTT.

The chain has TRBV5-5 and TRBJ2-5; maybe TRBD1 (6 bases). The CDR3 spans 15 residues. The germline V gene encodes CDR1 SGHKS and CDR2 YYEKEE (reference sequence). V shed 3 bases and J shed 2 bases, with 14 bases lying between them. This chain's CDR3 is CASSSRTATQETQYF. The CDR3 coding sequence is TGTGCCAGCAGCTCCCGGACAGCTACACAAGAGACCCAGTACTTC.

The V call is TRBV29-1, the J call TRBJ2-7; D might be TRBD1 (5 bases). The CDR3 totals 13 residues. Deletions cut 7 bases from V and 2 bases from J, with 15 bases between. Germline CDR1 and CDR2: SQVTM and ANQGSEA. In DNA form, the CDR3 reads TGCAGCGCCCGCGACGACAGCACCTACGAGCAGTACTTC. The encoded protein is CSARDDSTYEQYF.

The chain carries TRBV7-3 and TRBJ2-7; 13 nucleotides agree with TRBD2. Looked up from germline, CDR1 is SGHTA and CDR2 is FQGTGA. The CDR3 is 15 residues long. V lost 5 bases, J lost 6 bases, and 7 bases stayed unmatched. The DNA of the CDR3 is TGTGCCAGCAGCCGTGGACTAGCGGGAGTGGCCGAGCAGTACTTC. As protein: CASSRGLAGVAEQYF.

This chain joins TRBV7-6 and TRBJ2-7; D is unresolved. The length of the CDR3 is 15 residues. V was cut by 5 bases and J by 0 bases, with 14 bases left in between. From germline, CDR1 is SGHVS and CDR2 FNYEAQ. CDR3 residues: CASSPRSRSSYEQYF. In DNA, the CDR3 is TGTGCCAGCAGCCCTCGGTCACGAAGCTCCTACGAGCAGTACTTC.

The CDR3 spells CASSQPGQANTGELFF. Here the CDR3 DNA reads TGTGCCAGCAGCCAACCGGGACAGGCGAACACCGGGGAGCTGTTTTTT. This chain uses TRBV3-1 (or the pseudogene TRBV3-2) with TRBJ2-2, with 8 bases matching TRBD1. Germline-derived CDR1 and CDR2 are LGHDT and YNNKEL (reference sequence). Trimming took 2 bases from V and 0 from J; bases not matched to a gene: 2. The CDR3 runs to 16 residues.

The chain links TRBV6-5 to TRBJ2-7; 7 bases are a match to TRBD1. The trim removed 6 bases at V and 5 bases at J, leaving 1 base unmatched. This CDR3 has 11 residues. Germline lookup yields CDR1 MNHEY and CDR2 SVGAGI. The CDR3: CASRTGHEQYF. CDR3 DNA sequence: TGTGCCAGCAGGACAGGGCACGAGCAGTACTTC.

The rearrangement uses TRBV28 and TRBJ1-5, with TRBD1 identical over 11 bases. CDR1 is MDHEN, CDR2 SYDVKM, per germline. The ends lost 4 bases at V and 2 bases at J; junction bases unmatched: 1. CDR3 length equals 15 residues. The CDR3 here is CASSWGQGGNQPQHF. DNA for the CDR3: TGTGCCAGCAGTTGGGGACAGGGGGGCAATCAGCCCCAGCATTTT.

The chain recombines TRBV30 with TRBJ1-6, with D possibly being TRBD1 (6 bases). V was trimmed by 2 bases and J by 10 bases, leaving 12 bases between them. The CDR3 spans 13 residues. Per germline, CDR1 GTSNPN and CDR2 SVGIG (reference sequence). CDR3 amino acids: CAWSSGANSPLHF. In DNA form, the CDR3 reads TGTGCCTGGAGTTCAGGGGCCAACTCACCCCTCCACTTT.

The chain recombines TRBV6-6 with TRBJ1-5; 7 nucleotides agree with TRBD1. This CDR3 is 15 amino acids long. V lost 5 bases, J lost 0 bases, and 4 bases stayed unmatched. Looked up from germline, CDR1 is MNHNY and CDR2 is SVGAGI (reference sequence). CDR3 residues: CASSPQGDSNQPQHF. The CDR3 DNA reads TGTGCCAGCAGTCCCCAGGGGGATAGCAATCAGCCCCAGCATTTT.

The rearrangement uses TRBV11-2 and TRBJ2-2, with 8 bases identical to TRBD1. V shed 5 bases and J 7 bases; nucleotides not matched to a gene: 9. Germline V gene data show CDR1 as SGHAT and CDR2 as FQNNGV. This CDR3 comprises 15 residues. CDR3 coding DNA: TGTGCCAGCAGCGCTTCGGACAGGGCCCACGGGGAGCTGTTTTTT. This codes for CASSASDRAHGELFF.

The V gene is TRBV14, the J gene TRBJ1-1, with 9 nucleotides matching TRBD1. Losses at the gene ends were 2 bases for V and 4 bases for J; bases not matched to a gene: 2. The CDR3 extends over 14 amino acids. Germline values: CDR1 SGHDN, CDR2 FVKESK. CDR3 nucleotides: TGTGCCAGCAGCCAAAGACAGGGGGTCACTGAAGCTTTCTTT. Its protein is CASSQRQGVTEAFF.